The 23 T cell receptor beta chains reported below all come from one sample, sequenced in a study of blood T cells in healthy people across ages. A second about 6 to 12 cycle PCR used barcoded and J-beta primers. TCRdb reprocessed the 5' RACE reads with MiXCR, giving one entry per CDR3 protein. Among over a million distinct CDR3 sequences, roughly 43% were seen once, and the ten largest hold about 4%. Sequences were obtained from blood. These receptors originate from a woman aged 18-29 years in good health.

This clonotype came up many times. The rearrangement joins TRBV20-1 to TRBJ2-5, with D possibly being TRBD1 (6 bases). This CDR3 has 12 amino acids. V lost 6 bases and J 8 bases, leaving 16 bases between the germline ends. Germline V CDR1 and CDR2: DFQATT, SNEGSKA (reference sequence). CDR3 bases: TGCAGTGCGAGAACCACAGGGTTTACCCAGTACTTC. This sequence encodes CSARTTGFTQYF.

This clonotype turned up a few times. The chain recombines TRBV27 with TRBJ2-1; D is uncertain. Per germline, CDR1 MNHEY and CDR2 SMNVEV (reference sequence). The V end lost 0 bases, the J end lost 9 bases, and 9 bases lay between the germline ends. This CDR3 has 13 residues. The CDR3 sequence: CASSLSPVREQFF. Written as DNA, the CDR3 is TGTGCCAGCAGTTTATCCCCTGTCCGTGAGCAGTTCTTC.

The CDR3 sequence is CASRPEINEQYF. Written as DNA, the CDR3 is TGTGCCAGCAGGCCGGAAATCAATGAGCAGTACTTC. The rearrangement links TRBV7-9 to TRBJ2-5; no reliable D call. The germline CDR1 and CDR2 sequences are SEHNR and FQNEAQ (reference sequence). This CDR3 is 12 amino acids long. The V gene lost 6 bases and the J gene lost 11 bases, with 16 bases spanning the gap.

V and J are TRBV6-2 or TRBV6-3 and TRBJ2-7, with a possible D match to TRBD2 (6 bases). Trimming shortened V by 3 bases and J by 1 base, and 13 bases separated the two germline ends. Germline-derived CDR1 and CDR2 are MNHEY and SVGEGT. CDR3 size: 15 residues. DNA of the CDR3: TGTGCCAGCAGTTATAGAAGCGGGCAATCCTACGAGCAGTACTTC. Amino acids: CASSYRSGQSYEQYF.

This clonotype was seen only once. The genes are TRBV20-1 and TRBJ2-3, with 9 bases aligning to TRBD1. With 1 base clipped from V and 6 bases from J, the junction kept 11 bases outside the gene matches. In germline, CDR1 is DFQATT, CDR2 SNEGSKA (reference sequence). CDR3 length: 16 amino acids. In DNA form, the CDR3 reads TGCAGTGCTAGAGCTTCCCCGGGACAGGGAGGGGATACGCAGTATTTT. Translation gives CSARASPGQGGDTQYF.

The chain joins TRBV20-1 to TRBJ2-1; 9 bases fit TRBD1. V lost 1 base to trimming and J lost 3 bases; unmatched junction nucleotides: 4. CDR3 length equals 15 residues. Looked up from germline, CDR1 is DFQATT and CDR2 is SNEGSKA (reference sequence). The CDR3: CSARGGTGFYNEQFF. CDR3 nucleotide sequence: TGCAGTGCTAGAGGAGGGACAGGGTTCTACAATGAGCAGTTCTTC.

This clonotype came up a few times. This rearrangement joins TRBV6-2 or TRBV6-3 to TRBJ1-2, with a weak D call TRBD1 (5 bases). Germline V CDR1 and CDR2: MNHEY, SVGEGT. Trimming shortened V by 1 base and J by 4 bases, and 10 bases separated the two germline ends. The CDR3 has 14 residues. The CDR3 is CASSYYGGTYGYTF. CDR3 coding DNA: TGTGCCAGCAGTTACTACGGCGGGACCTATGGCTACACCTTC.

The rearrangement links TRBV10-3 to TRBJ2-3, with TRBD1 as a possible D gene (6 bases). Germline CDR1 is ENHRY and CDR2 is SYGVKD. The CDR3 is 13 amino acids. With 3 bases removed from V and 6 bases from J, the gap between germline ends came to 10 bases. The CDR3 DNA reads as TGTGCCATCAGTGAAGGGGGAGCGGATACGCAGTATTTT. This encodes CAISEGGADTQYF.

The chain has TRBV28 and TRBJ1-1; D remains unclear. The germline V gene has CDR1 MDHEN and CDR2 SYDVKM. The length of the CDR3 is 15 residues. Between the trimmed V and J ends, which lost 1 base and 1 base, there was a span of 10 bases. CDR3 DNA sequence: TGTGCCAGCAGTTTATCCGACGTGGAGAACACTGAAGCTTTCTTT. It translates to CASSLSDVENTEAFF.

The table lists this clonotype with a few counts. This rearrangement joins TRBV4-3 to TRBJ1-2, with no clear D. Germline V gives CDR1 LGHNA, CDR2 YSLEER. V shed 0 bases and J shed 3 bases, with 14 bases lying between them. This CDR3 region has 16 residues. The CDR3, as DNA: TGCGCCAGCAGCCAAGAGGGTGGAGACCCCGACTATGGCTACACCTTC. Amino acid sequence: CASSQEGGDPDYGYTF.

The J gene is TRBJ2-3, the V gene TRBV20-1; D is unclear. The CDR3 length is 13 residues. In germline, CDR1 is DFQATT, CDR2 SNEGSKA (reference sequence). V was shortened by 3 bases and J by 2 bases, with 9 bases between the two germline ends. The CDR3 is CSASSGYTDTQYF. The CDR3 DNA reads TGCAGTGCTAGTTCGGGTTACACAGATACGCAGTATTTT.

V usage is TRBV20-1 and J usage is TRBJ2-1, with D uncertain. The CDR3 contains 15 residues. V was cut by 3 bases and J by 2 bases, with 14 bases left in between. From germline, CDR1 is DFQATT and CDR2 SNEGSKA (reference sequence). In DNA, the CDR3 is TGCAGTGCTAGTTTGACCCTCCCCCCCTACAATGAGCAGTTCTTC. Its translation: CSASLTLPPYNEQFF.

The V gene is TRBV4-3, the J gene TRBJ2-7, with a possible D match to TRBD1 (6 bases). Germline CDR1 reads LGHNA; CDR2 reads YSLEER. CDR3 size: 14 residues. V lost 3 bases, J lost 1 base, and 10 bases lay in between. CDR3 loop: CASSQYRVSYEQYF. In DNA, the CDR3 is TGCGCCAGCAGCCAGTACAGGGTATCCTACGAGCAGTACTTC.

The chain carries TRBV29-1 and TRBJ2-1; 7 bases agree with TRBD1. The V and J ends lost 2 bases and 3 bases, in that order; junction bases with no gene match: 4. CDR1 and CDR2 from the germline V gene are SQVTM and ANQGSEA. The CDR3 is 14 residues long. DNA of the CDR3: TGCAGCGTTGAACCCCGGGACAGCTACAATGAGCAGTTCTTC. Protein: CSVEPRDSYNEQFF.

The chain carries TRBV30 and TRBJ2-7; D is uncertain. V was cut by 1 base and J by 0 bases, with 10 bases left in between. CDR1 GTSNPN and CDR2 SVGIG come from the germline V gene (reference sequence). The CDR3 contains 14 residues. In DNA, the CDR3 is TGTGCCTGGAGTGATAACTGGTCCTCCTACGAGCAGTACTTC. Translation: CAWSDNWSSYEQYF.

This chain connects TRBV4-2 to TRBJ1-3; no clear D. CDR3 length: 14 amino acids. Germline CDR1 LGHNA, CDR2 YNFKEQ. Trimming shortened V by 3 bases and J by 8 bases, and 14 bases separated the two germline ends. CDR3 residues: CASSQRGREDTIYF. The CDR3 region has the DNA TGTGCCAGCAGCCAGCGCGGGCGGGAAGACACCATATATTTT.

This clonotype appeared once. The chain has TRBV7-9 and TRBJ2-7; possibly TRBD1 or TRBD2 for D (5 bases each). With the DNA end fitting TRBJ2-5 better, the J assignment may be wrong. The CDR3 covers 16 residues. Per germline, CDR1 SEHNR and CDR2 FQNEAQ (reference sequence). The CDR3: CASSFEGSEGGETQYF. The CDR3 nucleotides read TGTGCCAGCAGCTTCGAGGGGAGCGAGGGTGGAGAGACCCAGTACTTC.

This CDR3 reads CASSLFGASYEQYF. DNA for the CDR3: TGTGCCAGCAGCCTATTCGGTGCCTCCTACGAGCAGTACTTC. The rearrangement links TRBV14 to TRBJ2-7; no reliable D call. The CDR3 length is 14 residues. Trimming took off 4 bases at V and 0 bases at J, with 10 bases between the two ends. Germline loops: CDR1 SGHDN, CDR2 FVKESK. The variable domain in full, completed from reference TRBV14 and TRBJ2-7, reads EAGVTQFPSHSVIEKGQTVTLRCDPISGHDNLYWYRRVMGKEIKFLLHFVKESKQDESGMPNNRFLAERTGGTYSTLKVQPAELEDSGVYFCASSLFGASYEQYFGPGTRLTVT.

The chain recombines TRBV29-1 with TRBJ1-1; no clear D. Trimming left V 1 base short and J 0 bases short, with 12 bases between. Germline V gene lookup returns CDR1 SQVTM and CDR2 ANQGSEA. The CDR3 is made up of 15 amino acids. The CDR3 reads CSVEGRQRLNTEAFF. The CDR3 DNA follows: TGCAGCGTTGAAGGGCGGCAGAGGCTGAACACTGAAGCTTTCTTT. Using reference TRBV29-1 and TRBJ1-1 for the parts outside the CDR3, the full variable domain is SAVISQKPSRDICQRGTSLTIQCQVDSQVTMMFWYRQQPGQSLTLIATANQGSEATYESGFVIDKFPISRPNLTFSTLTVSNMSPEDSSIYLCSVEGRQRLNTEAFFGQGTRLTVV.

The V gene is TRBV4-1, the J gene TRBJ2-3; a weak D match, TRBD2 (5 bases). The germline gives CDR1 MGHRA, CDR2 YSYEKL. Deletions cut 4 bases from V and 2 bases from J, with 10 bases between. CDR3 length: 14 amino acids. The CDR3 DNA is TGCGCCAGCAGCCGGCCAGCGGACACAGATACGCAGTATTTT. Translation gives CASSRPADTDTQYF.

This clonotype came up once. The chain employs TRBV21-1 and TRBJ1-1; TRBD1, the D gene given by the table, was not confirmed from the DNA. TRBV21-1 is given as a pseudogene. There are 15 residues in the CDR3. CDR3 amino acids: CASSKALGTGRNAFF. The CDR3 bases are TGTGCCAGCAGCAAAGCCCTAGGGACAGGGAGGAATGCTTTCTTT.

The chain carries TRBV15 and TRBJ1-5, with a possible D match to TRBD1 (6 bases). Trimming took 0 bases from V and 2 from J, leaving 11 bases between them. Per germline, CDR1 LNHNV and CDR2 YYDKDF (reference sequence). The CDR3 sequence is 16 residues long. The CDR3 DNA follows: TGTGCCACCAGCAGAGATCGGAGACAGGGCAATCAGCCCCAGCATTTT. It yields the protein CATSRDRRQGNQPQHF. The variable domain in full, with the rest retrieved from reference TRBV15 and TRBJ1-5, is DAMVIQNPRYQVTQFGKPVTLSCSQTLNHNVMYWYQQKSSQAPKLLFHYYDKDFNNEADTPDNFQSRRPNTSFCFLDIRSPGLGDTAMYLCATSRDRRQGNQPQHFGDGTRLSIL.

This rearrangement joins TRBV9 to TRBJ2-7, with 9 bases identical to TRBD1. The V gene end was trimmed by 6 bases and the J gene end by 5 bases; junction bases not matched to a gene: 12. This CDR3 is built from 15 residues. Germline loops: CDR1 SGDLS, CDR2 YYNGEE. CDR3 bases: TGTGCCAGCATTATACCGGGACAGGGACTCCACGAGCAGTACTTC. It yields the protein CASIIPGQGLHEQYF.